The present TCR beta chain was sequenced within a study of blood T cell repertoires in COVID-19. At the level of the study: COVID-19 samples from acute and convalescent phases originated in the United States, Italy and Spain. T cells, B-cell-depleted T cells, or PBMCs supplied cDNA or gDNA.

The junction had 3 bases not matched to a gene; V was cut back by 5 bases and J by 1 base. Germline V CDR1 and CDR2: MDHEN, SYDVKM. This CDR3 has 15 residues. Per the original data handling: Estimation of nucleated cell counts relied on the amplification of reference gene primers. Assay used: immunoSEQ multiplex PCR; TCRdb lists only in-frame clones, some missing. That table furnishes V, J and clone size, whereas the DNA furnished D and trimming. The sample shows 130,000 or so clones, roughly 83% of them seen only once. The receptor comes from a man in his sixties with acute or convalescent COVID-19. The sequencing input was peripheral blood. The genes are TRBV28 and TRBJ1-5; 9 bases agree with TRBD1. The chain's CDR3 is CASSRQGVSNQPQHF. Written as DNA, the CDR3 is TGTGCCAGCAGTCGACAGGGGGTGAGCAATCAGCCCCAGCATTTT.